One TCR beta chain is described in this entry. The antigen is unknown. This entry comes from a study of cytomegalovirus exposure and HLA in healthy donors. Study findings and constraints: Accurate prediction of most subjects' HLA-A and HLA-B alleles from TCR beta sequences was reported. Several top significant clusters appeared, in a later analysis, to be linked to common viral pathogens.

The V end lost 5 bases, the J end lost 3 bases, and 14 bases lay between the germline ends. This CDR3 is built from 15 residues. Per the germline V gene, CDR1 is SNHLY and CDR2 is FYNNEI. This PCR relied on a set of 60 Vbeta primers and 13 Jbeta primers. Assay: immunoSEQ multiplex PCR; the TCRdb copy retains only in-frame clones and omits some. Its clone listing holds 200,000 or so clones. The sequence was obtained from a boy between 5 and 17 years old in good health and CMV-seronegative. The sequencing sample was made of PBMCs. V and J are TRBV2 and TRBJ2-4, with D possibly TRBD2 on 6 matching bases. The CDR3 loop reads CASSPPRGRKNIQYF. CDR3 DNA: TGTGCCAGCAGTCCTCCGCGGGGACGCAAAAACATTCAGTACTTC.